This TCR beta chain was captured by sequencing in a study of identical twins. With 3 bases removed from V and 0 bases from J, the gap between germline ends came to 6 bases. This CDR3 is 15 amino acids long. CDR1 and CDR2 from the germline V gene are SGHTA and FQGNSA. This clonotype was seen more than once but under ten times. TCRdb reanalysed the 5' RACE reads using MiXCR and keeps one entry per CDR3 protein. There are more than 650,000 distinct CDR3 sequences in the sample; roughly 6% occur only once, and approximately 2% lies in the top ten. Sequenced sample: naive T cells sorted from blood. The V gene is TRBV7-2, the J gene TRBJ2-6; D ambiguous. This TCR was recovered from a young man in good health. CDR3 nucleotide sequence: TGTGCCAGCAGCTTGCGATTCTCTGGGGCCAACGTCCTGACTTTC. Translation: CASSLRFSGANVLTF.